These T cell receptor beta chains were read from a single sample in a study of shared clonotypes between healthy human individuals. Assay: immunoSEQ multiplex PCR; the TCRdb copy retains only in-frame clones and omits some. The sample contains approximately 110,000 clones, about 66% of which appear only once. Sequenced: memory CD8+ T cells sorted from blood. The receptors were sampled from a woman between 25 and 40 years old in good health. The CDR3 runs from the conserved cysteine through the conserved F or W. The D gene is left open where the match is weak. Only some rows state a clone size, as once, few, many or a class for expanded clones.

>14|TRBV7-3|NA|NA|TRBJ2-2
CASSQVAKAGELFF
TGTGCCAGCAGTCAGGTAGCGAAGGCCGGGGAGCTGTTTTTT
>15|TRBV6-4|NA|TRBD2|TRBJ2-1
CASSDSTSGSSEQFF
TGTGCCAGCAGTGACTCGACTAGCGGGAGTAGTGAGCAGTTCTTC
>14|TRBV6-6|NA|NA|TRBJ1-4
CASSWGRANEKLFF
TGTGCCAGCAGCTGGGGGCGGGCTAATGAAAAACTGTTTTTT
>14|TRBV29-1|NA|NA|TRBJ2-6
CSVRLLSGANVLTF
TGCAGCGTGCGACTCCTCTCTGGGGCCAACGTCCTGACTTTC
>14|TRBV5-4|NA|TRBD2|TRBJ2-7
CASSGGGLIYEQYF
TGTGCCAGCAGCGGGGGAGGGCTAATCTACGAGCAGTACTTC
>12|TRBV30|NA|NA|TRBJ2-7
CAWSVYSYEQYF
TGTGCCTGGAGTGTGTATAGTTACGAGCAGTACTTC
>14|TRBV2|few|NA|TRBJ2-3
CASRRRGFTDTQYF
TGTGCCAGCAGGAGGAGAGGGTTCACAGATACGCAGTATTTT
>12|TRBV27|few|NA|TRBJ1-5
CASGTSDQPQHF
TGTGCCAGCGGGACTTCCGATCAGCCCCAGCATTTT
>19|TRBV4-1|NA|TRBD2|TRBJ2-7
CASSPFFLAGEVKFYEQYF
TGCGCCAGCAGCCCGTTTTTCCTCGCGGGAGAAGTAAAGTTCTACGAGCAGTACTTC
>13|TRBV7-9|NA|NA|TRBJ2-7
CASSWERGIEQYF
TGTGCCAGCAGCTGGGAAAGGGGAATCGAGCAGTACTTC